The 26 T cell receptor beta chains presented below share a single source sample, sequenced in a study of blood T cell repertoires in COVID-19. Method: immunoSEQ multiplex PCR; TCRdb's copy keeps in-frame clones and lacks some. The table lists 200,000 to 250,000 clones, roughly nine tenths of them singletons. The sample comprised peripheral blood. The receptors shown here come from a man aged 60 to 75 with COVID-19, enrolled during active disease.

V gene TRBV6-6 combines with J gene TRBJ1-5, with D perhaps matching TRBD1 (5 bases). The CDR3 spans 16 residues. Germline loops: CDR1 MNHNY, CDR2 SVGAGI (reference sequence). V was trimmed by 2 bases and J by 0 bases, leaving 11 bases between them. CDR3 loop: CASSYRTPSSNQPQHF. The CDR3 coding sequence is TGTGCCAGCAGTTACAGGACACCATCTAGCAATCAGCCCCAGCATTTT.

V is TRBV28 and J is TRBJ2-7; D possibly corresponds to TRBD1 (6 bases). CDR1 is MDHEN and CDR2 is SYDVKM in the germline V gene. The CDR3 sequence is 14 residues long. The V end was cut by 5 bases, the J end by 3 bases, with 14 bases between. CDR3 nucleotide sequence: TGTGCCAGCAGTAACAGGGTGAGGGACTACGAGCAGTACTTC. Translating gives CASSNRVRDYEQYF. Based on the CDR3 plus reference TRBV28 and TRBJ2-7, the full variable domain is DVKVTQSSRYLVKRTGEKVFLECVQDMDHENMFWYRQDPGLGLRLIYFSYDVKMKEKGDIPEGYSVSREKKERFSLILESASTNQTSMYLCASSNRVRDYEQYFGPGTRLTVT.

CDR3 protein: CASIEQGDYGYTF. The CDR3 nucleotides are TGTGCCAGTATTGAACAGGGGGACTATGGCTACACCTTC. J is TRBJ1-2 and V is TRBV19; the match to TRBD1 covers 8 bases. CDR3 size: 13 residues. Germline V gene data show CDR1 as LNHDA and CDR2 as SQIVND (reference sequence). The V segment lost 7 bases and the J segment 3 bases; nucleotides outside the gene matches: 4.

This clone appeared a single time. V and J are TRBV19 and TRBJ2-1; 10 bases map to TRBD2. The germline V gene encodes CDR1 LNHDA and CDR2 SQIVND (reference sequence). The CDR3 contains 16 residues. Trimming took 7 bases from V and 10 from J; bases not matched to a gene: 16. CDR3 nucleotide sequence: TGTGCCAGTACCTACCCAAACAGCGGGAGGGCCTTGGAGCAGTTCTTC. It yields the protein CASTYPNSGRALEQFF.

The chain joins TRBV5-3 to TRBJ2-7; 10 positions agree with TRBD1. TRBV5-3 is flagged as an ORF with uncertain function. The CDR3 runs to 16 residues. Losses at the gene ends were 7 bases for V and 4 bases for J; bases not matched to a gene: 14. CDR3 sequence (DNA): TGTGCCAGACGGCCCGGGGCCGGGACAGGGGCTTACGAGCAGTACTTC. It translates to CARRPGAGTGAYEQYF.

The chain has TRBV7-2 and TRBJ1-2; tentative D call: TRBD1 (5 bases). V shed 2 bases and J shed 8 bases, with 18 bases lying between them. The CDR3 consists of 15 residues. CDR1 and CDR2 (germline): SGHTA, FQGNSA. CDR3 sequence (DNA): TGTGCCAGCAGCTTAAAGGTCAGGGCTACATTCGGCTACACCTTC. It translates to CASSLKVRATFGYTF.

This sequence joins TRBV18 and TRBJ1-5; 8 nucleotides align to TRBD1. V shed 5 bases and J 7 bases; nucleotides not matched to a gene: 10. The CDR3 loop spans 15 amino acids. Germline-derived CDR1 and CDR2 are KGHSH and LQKENI. The CDR3 spells CASSWTGSRWQPQHF. In nucleotides, the CDR3 is TGTGCCAGCTCATGGACAGGGAGCCGGTGGCAGCCCCAGCATTTT.

V gene TRBV7-9 combines with J gene TRBJ1-1, with 9 bases matching TRBD1. Germline loops: CDR1 SEHNR, CDR2 FQNEAQ (reference sequence). V shed 5 bases and J 8 bases; nucleotides not matched to a gene: 6. This CDR3 comprises 13 residues. CDR3 coding DNA: TGTGCCAGCAGCGACCTAGGACAGGGGGAAGCTTTCTTT. This encodes CASSDLGQGEAFF.

V and J are TRBV7-9 and TRBJ2-1, with TRBD2 identical over 7 bases. Losses at the gene ends were 3 bases for V and 6 bases for J; bases not matched to a gene: 5. The CDR3 extends over 14 amino acids. CDR1 is SEHNR and CDR2 is FQNEAQ in the germline V gene (reference sequence). The CDR3 loop reads CASSFSGGRNEQFF. Here the CDR3 DNA reads TGTGCCAGCAGCTTCTCGGGGGGACGCAATGAGCAGTTCTTC.

The rearrangement links TRBV3-1 (or the pseudogene TRBV3-2) to TRBJ2-3; 7 bases match TRBD2. The germline gives CDR1 LGHDT, CDR2 YNNKEL (reference sequence). V dropped 1 base and J dropped 0; count of bases not matched to a gene: 1. CDR3 size: 15 residues. The CDR3 nucleotides are TGTGCCAGCAGCCAAGGCGGGAGTAGCACAGATACGCAGTATTTT. Translated, it gives CASSQGGSSTDTQYF.

With regard to this clone: Additional DNA sequences in this sample encode the identical CDR3. The V call is TRBV14, the J call TRBJ2-1; the match to TRBD2 covers 12 bases. The V gene end was trimmed by 2 bases and the J gene end by 7 bases; junction bases not matched to a gene: 3. From germline, CDR1 is SGHDN and CDR2 FVKESK. There are 15 residues in the CDR3. The CDR3 protein is CASSQLAGGYNEQFF. The CDR3, as DNA: TGTGCCAGCAGCCAACTAGCGGGGGGGTATAATGAGCAGTTCTTC.

The J gene is TRBJ2-2, the V gene TRBV6-5; TRBD2 matches at 9 bases. The CDR3 has 15 residues. Trimming cost V 6 bases and J 7 bases; bases outside gene matches: 9. Germline V gene lookup returns CDR1 MNHEY and CDR2 SVGAGI. The CDR3 DNA follows: TGTGCCAGCAGGAAAGGCGGGAGGGCCGACGGGGAGCTGTTTTTT. It yields the protein CASRKGGRADGELFF.

This chain joins TRBV6-4 and TRBJ2-1; 11 bases match TRBD2. Trimming removed 5 bases from V and 5 bases from J; junction bases left unmatched: 5. The CDR3 has 15 amino acids. The germline gives CDR1 MRHNA, CDR2 SNTAGT. Here the CDR3 reads CASSLLAGANNEQFF. In DNA, the CDR3 is TGTGCCAGCAGTTTACTAGCGGGGGCAAACAATGAGCAGTTCTTC.

The chain couples TRBV3-1 (or the pseudogene TRBV3-2) to TRBJ2-1, with TRBD2 matching over 10 bases. This CDR3 has 14 amino acids. CDR1 is LGHDT, CDR2 YNNKEL, per germline (reference sequence). With 5 bases clipped from V and 4 bases from J, the junction kept 2 bases outside the gene matches. The CDR3 nucleotides read TGTGCCAGCAGCGAACTAGCGGGGTACAATGAGCAGTTCTTC. This codes for CASSELAGYNEQFF.

This clone occurred once. This chain connects TRBV10-3 to TRBJ2-2; D possibly corresponds to TRBD2 (7 bases). CDR3 length equals 15 residues. The germline V gene has CDR1 ENHRY and CDR2 SYGVKD. V was shortened by 6 bases and J by 6 bases, with 17 bases between the two germline ends. The CDR3: CAIRGSGGSAGELFF. The CDR3 DNA follows: TGTGCCATCAGGGGTTCGGGGGGCTCCGCCGGGGAGCTGTTTTTT.

This sequence joins TRBV5-1 and TRBJ2-3; possibly TRBD2 for D (5 bases). CDR1 and CDR2 (germline): SGHRS, YFSETQ. The CDR3 totals 15 residues. Trimming took off 4 bases at V and 0 bases at J, with 12 bases between the two ends. The CDR3: CASSGENPSTDTQYF. CDR3 DNA: TGCGCCAGCAGCGGGGAGAACCCTAGCACAGATACGCAGTATTTT.

The rearrangement uses TRBV29-1 and TRBJ1-2; 10 positions match TRBD1. Germline CDR1 reads SQVTM; CDR2 reads ANQGSEA. The CDR3 length is 12 residues. The ends lost 6 bases at V and 8 bases at J; junction bases unmatched: 6. The CDR3 is CSVAGTGEGYTF. In nucleotides, the CDR3 is TGCAGCGTCGCCGGGACAGGGGAGGGCTACACCTTC.

The chain couples TRBV19 to TRBJ1-5; TRBD1 aligns across 12 bases. Germline V lookup: CDR1 LNHDA, CDR2 SQIVND (reference sequence). V gave up 5 bases and J gave up 3 bases; unmatched junction bases: 17. The CDR3 is 20 amino acids. Written as DNA, the CDR3 is TGTGCCAGTAGTCCGTCTCCCCCGGGACAGGGGGCAAAGTCCAATCAGCCCCAGCATTTT. This codes for CASSPSPPGQGAKSNQPQHF.

The chain joins TRBV2 to TRBJ1-4; 9 positions agree with TRBD1. The CDR3 totals 13 residues. V lost 7 bases, J lost 8 bases, and 5 bases stayed unmatched. CDR1 and CDR2 from the germline V gene are SNHLY and FYNNEI. CDR3 bases: TGTGCCAGCACCCGACAGGGGGGAGAAAAACTGTTTTTT. Encoded protein: CASTRQGGEKLFF. The full variable domain, completed using reference TRBV2 and TRBJ1-4, is EPEVTQTPSHQVTQMGQEVILRCVPISNHLYFYWYRQILGQKVEFLVSFYNNEISEKSEIFDDQFSVERPDGSNFTLKIRSTKLEDSAMYFCASTRQGGEKLFFGSGTQLSVL.

The V gene is TRBV28, the J gene TRBJ1-5; 8 bases are shared with TRBD1. J lost 5 bases, V lost 6 bases, and 3 bases had no gene match. Germline lookup yields CDR1 MDHEN and CDR2 SYDVKM. CDR3 size: 13 residues. CDR3 nucleotide sequence: TGTGCCAGCAGAGGACAGGGTCATCAGCCCCAGCATTTT. Translated: CASRGQGHQPQHF.

This clone has more than one count but fewer than ten. The V call is TRBV5-4, the J call TRBJ1-2; 8 bases are a match to TRBD1. The CDR3 contains 14 residues. Germline V gene lookup returns CDR1 SGHNT and CDR2 YYREEE (reference sequence). V was pared by 3 bases and J by 5 bases, with 6 bases of the junction left unmatched. The CDR3 here is CASSYQDREYGYTF. The CDR3 DNA sequence: TGTGCCAGCAGCTACCAGGACAGGGAATATGGCTACACCTTC.

In this sample, this clone turned up a few times. The chain is built from TRBV15 and TRBJ1-5; D perhaps matches TRBD1 (5 bases). The germline V gene encodes CDR1 LNHNV and CDR2 YYDKDF (reference sequence). The CDR3 sequence is 14 residues long. Trimming removed 1 base at V and 7 bases at J, with 11 bases between. CDR3 protein: CATSRGGAGQPQHF. The CDR3 DNA is TGTGCCACCAGCAGAGGGGGCGCCGGACAGCCCCAGCATTTT.

The chain couples TRBV3-1 (or the pseudogene TRBV3-2) to TRBJ2-1, with unresolved D. The CDR3 contains 13 residues. From germline, CDR1 is LGHDT and CDR2 YNNKEL (reference sequence). Trimming removed 4 bases at V and 3 bases at J, with 7 bases between. CDR3 sequence: CASSRAIYNEQFF. CDR3 nucleotides: TGTGCCAGCAGCCGCGCTATCTACAATGAGCAGTTCTTC.

CDR3 sequence reads: CASSELGQGLYGYTF. CDR3 coding DNA: TGTGCCAGCAGTGAATTGGGACAGGGACTCTATGGCTACACCTTC. This chain connects TRBV6-1 to TRBJ1-2, with 9 bases lining up with TRBD1. Trimming cost V 2 bases and J 4 bases; bases outside gene matches: 5. There are 15 residues in the CDR3. Germline CDR1 and CDR2: MNHNS and SASEGT.

The chain employs TRBV6-4 and TRBJ2-2; 10 nucleotides match TRBD1. Per the germline V gene, CDR1 is MRHNA and CDR2 is SNTAGT. The junction had 7 bases not matched to a gene; V was cut back by 2 bases and J by 4 bases. The CDR3 has 17 residues. The CDR3 nucleotides read TGTGCCAGCAGTGACCACCGGGGGACAGGGGCCACCGGGGAGCTGTTTTTT. Protein sequence: CASSDHRGTGATGELFF.

The genes are TRBV28 and TRBJ2-2; 11 bases map to TRBD2. The junction had 9 bases not matched to a gene; V was cut back by 6 bases and J by 3 bases. The CDR3 runs to 17 residues. CDR1 and CDR2 from the germline V gene are MDHEN and SYDVKM. The CDR3 loop reads CASSPRLAGLDTGELFF. The CDR3 DNA sequence: TGTGCCAGCAGCCCCCGACTAGCGGGATTGGACACCGGGGAGCTGTTTTTT. The full variable domain, with the rest looked up from reference TRBV28 and TRBJ2-2, is DVKVTQSSRYLVKRTGEKVFLECVQDMDHENMFWYRQDPGLGLRLIYFSYDVKMKEKGDIPEGYSVSREKKERFSLILESASTNQTSMYLCASSPRLAGLDTGELFFGEGSRLTVL.